This T cell receptor (beta chain) was sequenced during a study of OX40 agonist ivuxolimab in advanced cancers. The V gene's germline CDR1 is MNHNY and CDR2 SVGAGI (reference sequence). The CDR3 extends over 14 amino acids. Clones were sequenced by immunoSEQ multiplex PCR, and TCRdb holds only the in-frame ones, with some missing. The repertoire has tens of thousands of clones, about 90% of them found once; the top ten carry around 1.8%. V gene TRBV6-6 combines with J gene TRBJ2-5; 10 bases agree with TRBD2. The J call is in doubt because the DNA end fits TRBJ2-7 better. The TCR sequence derives from an adult with an advanced solid tumor such as melanoma, head and neck, liver or kidney cancer. Here the sequenced sample was CD4+ or CD8+ T cells sorted from blood, taken in a trial of the OX40 agonist ivuxolimab. The CDR3 bases are TGTGCCAGCAGTTACAGCGGGAGGGACTACGAGCAGTACTTC. Its translation: CASSYSGRDYEQYF.